What follows is one T cell receptor beta chain and its context. Its antigen remains undetermined. No much larger clone is present one base from it, and per-base qualities are unavailable. Libraries were constructed by the immunoSEQ multiplex PCR assay. Sourced from immuneACCESS, this table was stored by TCRdb with only in-frame sequences that have V and J called. A share of the clones is absent; for the studies checked, an unresolved V gene accounts for under half, and the remainder has no known explanation. The sample contains roughly 71,000 clones, approximately 90% of them found a single time. The ten largest account for 1.5% to 2% of the sample. These data belong to a study of T cell changes during pregnancy in multiple sclerosis (dated by TCRdb to the late 2010s). General notes on the study: In women with multiple sclerosis, the researchers looked at how the T cell repertoire shifted as pregnancy progressed.

Sequencing was performed on peripheral blood, taken in the first trimester of pregnancy. This TCR was sampled from a female donor in good health, enrolled as a control in a pregnancy study.

The CDR3 amino acid sequence is: CASREFSGTVFYEQYF. The DNA is TGTGCCAGCAGGGAATTTTCCGGGACAGTATTCTACGAGCAGTACTTC. This sequence uses TRBV2 and TRBJ2-7; the central 7 bases match TRBD1. The germline V gene provides CDR1 SNHLY and CDR2 FYNNEI. V has 6 bases trimmed and J has 3 bases trimmed; junction bases matching no gene number 14. There are 16 amino acids in the CDR3, from cysteine to phenylalanine inclusive. The kept DNA is CDR3 alone, 48 bases in frame from the first base.